This T cell receptor beta chain was profiled in a study of blood T cell repertoires in COVID-19. At the level of the study: The samples span acute and convalescent COVID-19 from the United States, Italy and Spain. PBMCs, B-cell-depleted T cells, or T cells provided the cDNA or gDNA that made up the material.

Clones were sequenced by immunoSEQ multiplex PCR, and TCRdb holds only the in-frame ones, with some missing. Among about 150,000 clones listed, roughly nine tenths were seen once. The CDR3 has 17 residues. The germline V gene has CDR1 LGHNA and CDR2 YSLEER. The V gene end was trimmed by 1 base and the J gene end by 0 bases; junction bases not matched to a gene: 6. Sequenced: peripheral blood. The chain joins TRBV4-3 to TRBJ2-7, with 10 bases that match TRBD2. This clonotype originated in a man aged 18 to 30 with COVID-19, enrolled during active disease. CDR3 protein: CASSQVATSGRSYEQYF. The CDR3 nucleotides read TGCGCCAGCAGCCAAGTCGCGACTAGCGGGCGCTCCTACGAGCAGTACTTC.